This T cell receptor (beta chain) is drawn from a study of T cell responses to AZD1222 COVID-19 vaccine. General study points: Vaccination with two AZD1222 doses was followed by a rise in Spike-specific TCR breadth and depth.

TCRdb's copy holds only in-frame clones and misses some; the assay was immunoSEQ multiplex PCR. The repertoire consists of roughly 120,000 clones, with over 85% occurring once and the leading ten covering 3.5% to 4.5%. With respect to this clone: The antigen is not known.

CDR1 is LGHDT, CDR2 YNNKEL, per germline (reference sequence). There are 15 residues in the CDR3. V lost 0 bases and J lost 5, with 8 bases in between. The V gene is TRBV3-1 (or the pseudogene TRBV3-2), the J gene TRBJ1-6; a weak D match, TRBD1 (5 bases). The specimen was peripheral blood, collected on day 0 of AZD1222 vaccination. The clonotype was recovered from an adult in good health. CDR3 bases: TGTGCCAGCAGCCAAGATTCACAGGATAATTCACCCCTCCACTTT. This codes for CASSQDSQDNSPLHF.